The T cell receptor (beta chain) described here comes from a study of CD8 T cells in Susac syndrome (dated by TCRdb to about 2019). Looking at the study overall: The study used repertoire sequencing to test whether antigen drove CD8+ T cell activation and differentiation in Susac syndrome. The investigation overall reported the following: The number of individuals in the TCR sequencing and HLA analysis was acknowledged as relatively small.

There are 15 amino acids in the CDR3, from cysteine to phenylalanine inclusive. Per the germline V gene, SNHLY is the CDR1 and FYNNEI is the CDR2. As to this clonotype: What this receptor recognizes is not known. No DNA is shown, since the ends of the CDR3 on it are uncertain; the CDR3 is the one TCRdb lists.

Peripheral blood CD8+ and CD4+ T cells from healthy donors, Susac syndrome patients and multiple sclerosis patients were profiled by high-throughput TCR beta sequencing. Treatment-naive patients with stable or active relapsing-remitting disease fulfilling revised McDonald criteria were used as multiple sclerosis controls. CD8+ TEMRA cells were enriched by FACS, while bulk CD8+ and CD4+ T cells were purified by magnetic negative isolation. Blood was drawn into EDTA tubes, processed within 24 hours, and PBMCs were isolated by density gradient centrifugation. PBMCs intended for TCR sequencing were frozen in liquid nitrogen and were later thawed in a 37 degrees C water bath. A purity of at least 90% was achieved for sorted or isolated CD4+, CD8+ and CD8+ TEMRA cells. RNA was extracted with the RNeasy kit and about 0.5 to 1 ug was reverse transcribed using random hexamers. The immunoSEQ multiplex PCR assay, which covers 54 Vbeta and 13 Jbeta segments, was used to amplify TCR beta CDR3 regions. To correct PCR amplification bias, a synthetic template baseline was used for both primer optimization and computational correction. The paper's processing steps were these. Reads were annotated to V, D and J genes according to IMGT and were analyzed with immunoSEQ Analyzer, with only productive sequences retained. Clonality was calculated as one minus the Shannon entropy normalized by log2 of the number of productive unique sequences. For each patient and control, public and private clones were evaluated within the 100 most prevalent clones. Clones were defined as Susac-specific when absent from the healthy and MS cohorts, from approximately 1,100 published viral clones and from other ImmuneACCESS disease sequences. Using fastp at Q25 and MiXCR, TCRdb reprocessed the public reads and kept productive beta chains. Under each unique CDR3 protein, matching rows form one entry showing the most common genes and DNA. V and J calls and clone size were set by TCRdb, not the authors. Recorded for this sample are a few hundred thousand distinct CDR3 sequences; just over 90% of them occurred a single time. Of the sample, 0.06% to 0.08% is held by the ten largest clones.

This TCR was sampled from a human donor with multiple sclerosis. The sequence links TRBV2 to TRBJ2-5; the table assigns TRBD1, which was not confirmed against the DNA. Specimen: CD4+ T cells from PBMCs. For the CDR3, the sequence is CASRTFGEGTETQYF.